One sample yielded the 2 T cell receptor beta chains listed below, sequenced in a study of T-cell reconstitution after alpha-beta-depleted transplantation in children. Library preparation (for TCRbeta) was performed with unique molecular identifiers. TCRdb used MiXCR to reprocess the PCR reads, holding one entry per CDR3 protein. The sample contains roughly 300,000 distinct CDR3 sequences, 9% to 12% of which appear only once. This sample comprised PBMCs from the stem cell graft donor, obtained from the stem cell graft. These receptors came from a human donor who donated a stem cell graft to a child with acute lymphoblastic leukemia.

This clonotype showed up just a few times. The J gene is TRBJ2-2, the V gene TRBV5-1; TRBD2 matches at 9 bases. V gave up 0 bases and J gave up 8 bases; unmatched junction bases: 5. The CDR3 length is 15 residues. Germline assignment: CDR1 SGHRS and CDR2 YFSETQ. The CDR3 nucleotides are TGCGCCAGCAGCTTGGTTAGCGGGAGACTTGGGGAGCTGTTTTTT. It codes for CASSLVSGRLGELFF.

This clonotype was counted only a few times. This sequence joins TRBV20-1 and TRBJ2-7; D is ambiguous. The CDR3 is 13 residues long. The germline CDR1 and CDR2 sequences are DFQATT and SNEGSKA (reference sequence). V dropped 3 bases and J dropped 1 base, with 10 bases sitting between them. CDR3 loop: CSAREPGSYEQYF. The DNA of the CDR3 is TGCAGTGCTAGGGAGCCTGGTTCCTACGAGCAGTACTTC.